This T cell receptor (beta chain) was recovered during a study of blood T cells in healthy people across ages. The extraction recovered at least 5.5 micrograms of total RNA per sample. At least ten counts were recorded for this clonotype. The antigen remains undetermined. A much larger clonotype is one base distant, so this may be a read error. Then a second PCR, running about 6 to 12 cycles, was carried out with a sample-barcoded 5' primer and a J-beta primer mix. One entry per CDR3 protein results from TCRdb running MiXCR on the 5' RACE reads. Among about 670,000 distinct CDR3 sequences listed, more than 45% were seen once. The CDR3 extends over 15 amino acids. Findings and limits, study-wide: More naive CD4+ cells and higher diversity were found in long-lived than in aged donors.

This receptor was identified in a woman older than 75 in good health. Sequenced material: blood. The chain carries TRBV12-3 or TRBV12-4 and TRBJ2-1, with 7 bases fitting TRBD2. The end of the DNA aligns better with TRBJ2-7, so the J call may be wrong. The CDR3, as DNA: TGTGCCAGCAGGCTTAGCGGGCGACACTACAATGAGCAGTACTTC. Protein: CASRLSGRHYNEQYF.